Detailed here is one T cell receptor (beta chain). The data were obtained in a study of blood T cell repertoires in COVID-19. Profiling relied on immunoSEQ multiplex PCR, and the TCRdb table lists in-frame clones only, not all of them. Here the sample spans about 62,000 clones, just over 85% being singletons. This CDR3 has 17 amino acids. Germline CDR1 reads LNHDA; CDR2 reads SQIVND (reference sequence). Trimming removed 3 bases at V and 4 bases at J, with 16 bases between. The sequencing sample was made of peripheral blood. The receptor was derived from a woman older than 75 with acute or convalescent COVID-19. V gene TRBV19 combines with J gene TRBJ2-6, with D possibly TRBD2 on 6 matching bases. The CDR3 region has the DNA TGTGCCAGTAGTATCGATGGTGCGGGGAGCGGGGCCAACGTCCTGACTTTC. It codes for CASSIDGAGSGANVLTF.